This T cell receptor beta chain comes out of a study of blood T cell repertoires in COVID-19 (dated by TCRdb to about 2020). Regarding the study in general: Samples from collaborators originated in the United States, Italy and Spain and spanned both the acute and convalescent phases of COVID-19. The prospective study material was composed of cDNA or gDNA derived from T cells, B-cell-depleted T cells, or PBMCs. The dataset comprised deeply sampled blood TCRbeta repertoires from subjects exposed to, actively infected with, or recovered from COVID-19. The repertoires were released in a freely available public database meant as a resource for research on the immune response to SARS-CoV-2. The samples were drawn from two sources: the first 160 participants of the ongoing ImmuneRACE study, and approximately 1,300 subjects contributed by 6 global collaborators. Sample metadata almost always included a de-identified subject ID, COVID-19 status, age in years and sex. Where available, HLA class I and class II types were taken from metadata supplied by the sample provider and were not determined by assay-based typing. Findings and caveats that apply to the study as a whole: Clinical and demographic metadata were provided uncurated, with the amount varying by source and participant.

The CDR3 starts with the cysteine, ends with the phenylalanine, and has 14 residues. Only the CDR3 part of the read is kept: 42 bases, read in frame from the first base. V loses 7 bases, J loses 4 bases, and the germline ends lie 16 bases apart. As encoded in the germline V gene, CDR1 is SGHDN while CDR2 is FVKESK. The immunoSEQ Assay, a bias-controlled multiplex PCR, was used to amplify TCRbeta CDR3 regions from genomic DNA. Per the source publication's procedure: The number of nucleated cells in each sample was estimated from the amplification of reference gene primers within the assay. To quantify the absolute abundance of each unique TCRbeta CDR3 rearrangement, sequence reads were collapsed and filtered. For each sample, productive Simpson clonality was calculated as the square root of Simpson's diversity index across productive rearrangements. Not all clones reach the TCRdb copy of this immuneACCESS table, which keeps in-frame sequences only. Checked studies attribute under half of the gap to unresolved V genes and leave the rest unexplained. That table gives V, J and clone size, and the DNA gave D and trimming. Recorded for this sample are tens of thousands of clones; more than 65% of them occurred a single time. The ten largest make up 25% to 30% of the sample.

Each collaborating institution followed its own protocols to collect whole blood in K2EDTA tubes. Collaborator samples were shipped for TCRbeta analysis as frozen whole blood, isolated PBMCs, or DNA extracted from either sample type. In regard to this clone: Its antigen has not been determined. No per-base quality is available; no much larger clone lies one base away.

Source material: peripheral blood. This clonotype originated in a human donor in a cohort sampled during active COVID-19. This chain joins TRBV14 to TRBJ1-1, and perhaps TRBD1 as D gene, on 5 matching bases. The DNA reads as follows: TGTGCCAGCAACTCAAGGGGATTTGGCACTGAAGCTTTCTTT. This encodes CASNSRGFGTEAFF. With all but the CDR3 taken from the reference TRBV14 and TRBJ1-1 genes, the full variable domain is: EAGVTQFPSHSVIEKGQTVTLRCDPISGHDNLYWYRRVMGKEIKFLLHFVKESKQDESGMPNNRFLAERTGGTYSTLKVQPAELEDSGVYFCASNSRGFGTEAFFGQGTRLTVV.